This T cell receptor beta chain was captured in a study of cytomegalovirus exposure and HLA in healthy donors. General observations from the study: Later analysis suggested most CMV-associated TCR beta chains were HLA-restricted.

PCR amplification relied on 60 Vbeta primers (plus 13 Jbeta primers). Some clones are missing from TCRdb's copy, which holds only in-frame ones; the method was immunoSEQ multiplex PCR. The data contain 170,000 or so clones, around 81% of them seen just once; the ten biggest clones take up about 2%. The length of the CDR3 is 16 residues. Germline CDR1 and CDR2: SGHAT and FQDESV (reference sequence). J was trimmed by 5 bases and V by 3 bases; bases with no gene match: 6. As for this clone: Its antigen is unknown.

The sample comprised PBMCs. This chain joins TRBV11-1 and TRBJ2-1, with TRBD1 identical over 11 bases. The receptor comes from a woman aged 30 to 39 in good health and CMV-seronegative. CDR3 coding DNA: TGTGCCAGCAGCTTTCGGACAGGGGGCGTTCACAATGAGCAGTTCTTC. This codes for CASSFRTGGVHNEQFF.